Listed here are 2 T cell receptor beta chains from one sample, sequenced in a study of a mutant IDH1 vaccine in newly diagnosed glioma. Described time point: week 47, end of study. One vaccine dose held 300 ug of mutant IDH1 20-mer peptide and came with topical imiquimod. The protocol was immunoSEQ multiplex PCR, while the TCRdb copy is restricted to in-frame clones and leaves out a portion. The sample lists approximately 58,000 clones, around 86% seen once, with approximately 3.9% in the top ten. These receptors' antigens are unknown. This sample comprised PBMCs, obtained from a glioma patient whose treatment included an IDH1 peptide vaccine. Receptor source: a man in his thirties or forties with glioma.

The J gene is TRBJ1-1, the V gene TRBV5-1; D not resolved. The CDR3 covers 13 residues. Germline assignment: CDR1 SGHRS and CDR2 YFSETQ. V lost 0 bases, J lost 1 base, and 4 bases lay in between. In DNA, the CDR3 is TGCGCCAGCAGCTTGGGACGGAACACTGAAGCTTTCTTT. This translates into CASSLGRNTEAFF.

The chain couples TRBV2 to TRBJ1-2; D gene ambiguous. V dropped 5 bases and J dropped 4 bases, with 11 bases sitting between them. The germline V gene encodes CDR1 SNHLY and CDR2 FYNNEI. The CDR3 covers 13 residues. The CDR3, as DNA: TGTGCCAGCAGTCTGGCGGAAGTCTATGGCTACACCTTC. Translated, it gives CASSLAEVYGYTF.